This T cell receptor beta chain emerged from a study of blood T cells in healthy people across ages. The individuals who served as donors were healthy Caucasians living in Russia, aged roughly 6 to 90. A word on this clonotype: Its specificity is not known.

Findings and caveats of the study: Roughly linear declines in TCR beta diversity per million T cells occurred with age.

Looked up from germline, CDR1 is SGHTA and CDR2 is FQGNSA. The length of the CDR3 is 15 residues. Trimming stripped 1 base from V and 3 bases from J, with 10 bases between. Primers used in a second PCR of about 6 to 12 cycles were a sample-barcoded 5' primer and a J-beta primer mix. A template-switch adaptor that had 12 random nucleotides put a tag on each cDNA molecule. TCRdb ran MiXCR on the 5' RACE reads and lists one entry per CDR3 protein. The sample has approximately 900,000 distinct CDR3 sequences, roughly 43% seen once. This clonotype was obtained from a man between 25 and 39 years old in good health. The sample was blood. This chain links TRBV7-2 with TRBJ2-1; D call uncertain. In DNA form, the CDR3 reads TGTGCCAGCAGCTTAGGCGCAGATATCTACAATGAGCAGTTCTTC. It codes for CASSLGADIYNEQFF.